The rows below give T cell receptor beta chains drawn from one sample of a study of cytomegalovirus exposure and HLA in healthy donors. The repertoire was sequenced with immunoSEQ multiplex PCR; TCRdb's copy has only in-frame clones and lacks some. Reported are some 83,000 clones; the ten largest clones contain about 1.1%. Source material: PBMCs. Receptors originate from a woman in her thirties in good health and CMV-seronegative. The CDR3 runs from the conserved cysteine through the conserved F or W. A D gene is named only where the DNA matches it firmly. Expanded clones get a size class; other rows say once, few or many, or leave the size out.

TRBV4-2	TRBJ1-1	-	-	CASSQDRGAVNTEAFF	TGTGCCAGCAGCCAAGATCGGGGGGCGGTGAACACTGAAGCTTTCTTT
TRBV30	TRBJ2-7	-	-	CAWSGGLLMGEQYF	TGTGCCTGGAGTGGAGGACTGCTAATGGGCGAGCAGTACTTC
TRBV11-2	TRBJ2-3	-	-	CASSAGSTDTQYF	TGTGCCAGCAGCGCGGGTAGCACAGATACGCAGTATTTT
TRBV5-1	TRBJ2-1	-	-	CASSLVESDNEQFF	TGCGCCAGCAGCTTGGTAGAGTCCGACAATGAGCAGTTCTTC
TRBV2	TRBJ2-1	-	-	CASSKQGWNEQFF	TGTGCCAGCAGTAAGCAGGGCTGGAATGAGCAGTTCTTC
TRBV7-6	TRBJ1-5	TRBD1	-	CASSEGQGRNQPQHF	TGTGCCAGCAGCGAAGGACAGGGGCGCAATCAGCCCCAGCATTTT
TRBV30	TRBJ2-2	TRBD2	-	CAWRKRGGPFVPLFF	TGTGCCTGGAGGAAGCGGGGGGGCCCTTTTGTGCCCCTGTTTTTT
TRBV5-1	TRBJ2-7	TRBD1	-	CASSSNVGQSYEQYF	TGCGCCAGCAGCTCTAACGTGGGACAGAGCTACGAGCAGTACTTC
TRBV7-9	TRBJ1-5	TRBD1	-	CASSNTGDQPQHF	TGTGCCAGCAGCAATACAGGGGATCAGCCCCAGCATTTT
TRBV5-1	TRBJ1-2	TRBD1	-	CASSLQWPGQGSTF	TGCGCCAGCAGCCTACAGTGGCCGGGACAGGGTAGTACCTTC
TRBV18	TRBJ2-7	TRBD2	-	CASSSGGPNEQYF	TGTGCCAGCTCGTCGGGAGGGCCTAACGAGCAGTACTTC
TRBV5-1	TRBJ2-7	-	-	CVSSLVASGGGEQYF	TGCGTCAGCAGCTTGGTGGCTAGCGGAGGGGGGGAGCAGTACTTC
TRBV5-1	TRBJ1-1	-	-	CASSSESEAFF	TGCGCCAGCAGCTCGGAGTCTGAAGCTTTCTTT
TRBV30	TRBJ2-1	-	-	CAWSWITLTVRGTNEQFF	TGTGCCTGGAGTTGGATCACGCTGACAGTACGAGGAACTAATGAGCAGTTCTTC
TRBV5-1	TRBJ2-2	TRBD1	-	CASSSGTVNTGELFF	TGCGCCAGCAGCTCCGGGACAGTGAACACCGGGGAGCTGTTTTTT
TRBV7-8	TRBJ2-7	-	-	CASSSFQGSSYEQYF	TGTGCCAGCAGCTCCTTCCAGGGGAGCTCCTACGAGCAGTACTTC
TRBV6-5	TRBJ2-2	-	-	CASSYSLNTGELFF	TGTGCCAGCAGTTACTCTCTGAACACCGGGGAGCTGTTTTTT
TRBV30	TRBJ2-7	TRBD2	-	CAWSRTTSTYEQYF	TGTGCCTGGAGTCGTACGACTAGCACCTACGAGCAGTACTTC
TRBV6-1	TRBJ2-5	-	-	CASRLAVGTTATQYF	TGTGCCAGCAGGCTAGCGGTGGGGACAACTGCGACCCAGTACTTC
TRBV7-2	TRBJ2-3	-	-	CASSPSRDTQYF	TGTGCCAGCAGCCCGTCTAGAGATACGCAGTATTTT
TRBV5-1	TRBJ1-1	-	-	CASRGGQMNTEAFF	TGCGCCAGCAGGGGCGGACAGATGAACACTGAAGCTTTCTTT
TRBV6-6	TRBJ2-7	-	-	CASSYSTGRVSEQYF	TGTGCCAGCAGTTACTCGACTGGCAGAGTCTCCGAGCAGTACTTC
TRBV18	TRBJ2-7	-	-	CASSSGVGPLSYEQYF	TGTGCCAGCTCATCAGGGGTCGGCCCCCTCTCCTACGAGCAGTACTTC
TRBV6-8	TRBJ2-4	TRBD1	-	CASSYWTGGGIVAKNIQYF	TGTGCCAGCAGTTACTGGACAGGGGGTGGGATCGTAGCCAAAAACATTCAGTACTTC
TRBV19	TRBJ2-1	-	-	CASSIMAGTYNEQFF	TGTGCCAGTAGTATTATGGCAGGAACCTACAATGAGCAGTTCTTC
TRBV15	TRBJ1-3	TRBD1	-	CATSRAGQGTGNTIYF	TGTGCCACCAGCAGGGCCGGACAGGGAACTGGAAACACCATATATTTT
TRBV7-2	TRBJ1-2	-	-	CASSLAMGDDYGYTF	TGTGCCAGCAGCTTAGCTATGGGAGACGACTATGGCTACACCTTC
TRBV6-6	TRBJ2-3	-	-	CASSYGVADQDTQYF	TGTGCCAGCAGTTACGGGGTAGCGGACCAAGATACGCAGTATTTT
TRBV19	TRBJ2-7	TRBD1	-	CASSPTGASTSYEQYF	TGTGCCAGTAGTCCGACAGGGGCTTCCACCTCCTACGAGCAGTACTTC
TRBV6-5	TRBJ1-2	-	-	CASGGRGNYGYTF	TGTGCCAGCGGGGGCAGGGGAAACTATGGCTACACCTTC
TRBV19	TRBJ1-6	TRBD1	-	CASSLSTGSSYNSPLHF	TGTGCCAGTAGCCTATCGACAGGGAGCTCCTATAATTCACCCCTCCACTTT
TRBV7-2	TRBJ2-7	-	-	CASSLEGAIYEQYF	TGTGCCAGCAGCTTAGAGGGAGCCATCTACGAGCAGTACTTC
TRBV5-4	TRBJ2-7	-	-	CASSFGSYEQYF	TGTGCCAGCAGCTTCGGGAGCTACGAGCAGTACTTC
TRBV30	TRBJ1-2	-	-	CAWSSGGWSYTF	TGTGCCTGGAGTTCGGGAGGGTGGAGCTACACCTTC
TRBV30	TRBJ1-1	-	-	CAWNRDIPTEAFF	TGTGCCTGGAACCGGGACATCCCCACTGAAGCTTTCTTT
TRBV19	TRBJ1-1	-	-	CASKVGHPENTEAFF	TGTGCCAGTAAGGTGGGACATCCGGAGAACACTGAAGCTTTCTTT
TRBV7-9	TRBJ1-2	TRBD1	-	CASSSGQGMSLGYTF	TGTGCCAGCAGCTCCGGACAGGGGATGTCCCTTGGCTACACCTTC
TRBV7-9	TRBJ2-7	TRBD2	-	CASSPSGLPYEQYF	TGTGCCAGCAGCCCTAGCGGGCTCCCTTACGAGCAGTACTTC
TRBV2	TRBJ1-6	TRBD1	medium-sized	CASSLSRTGGNSPLHF	TGTGCCAGCAGTCTTAGCCGGACAGGGGGAAATTCACCCCTCCACTTT
TRBV11-2	TRBJ1-1	-	-	CASSQRRQEAEWTFF	TGTGCCAGCAGTCAACGACGACAGGAAGCAGAGTGGACTTTCTTT
TRBV30	TRBJ2-7	-	-	CAWSTQGPYEQYF	TGTGCCTGGAGTACACAGGGCCCCTACGAGCAGTACTTC
TRBV30	TRBJ2-1	-	-	CAWGNSYNEQFF	TGTGCCTGGGGAAACAGTTACAATGAGCAGTTCTTC
TRBV30	TRBJ2-2	-	-	CAWSVWEVGGELFF	TGTGCCTGGAGTGTGTGGGAGGTAGGCGGGGAGCTGTTTTTT
TRBV18	TRBJ2-1	TRBD1	-	CASSRDSILFLSSDNEQFF	TGTGCCAGCTCCAGGGACAGCATCCTCTTCCTGAGCTCCGACAATGAGCAGTTCTTC
TRBV6-1	TRBJ1-5	-	-	CASIQGRNQPQHF	TGTGCCAGCATTCAGGGTCGCAATCAGCCCCAGCATTTT
TRBV5-6	TRBJ2-6	-	-	CASSLGVRSGANVLTF	TGTGCCAGCAGCTTGGGAGTCCGCTCTGGGGCCAACGTCCTGACTTTC
TRBV30	TRBJ2-1	-	-	CAWSRWESSYNEQFF	TGTGCCTGGAGTAGGTGGGAGAGTTCGTACAATGAGCAGTTCTTC
TRBV13	TRBJ1-2	-	-	CASSTRTAVGGYTF	TGTGCCAGCAGCACTCGGACTGCAGTGGGAGGCTACACCTTC
TRBV11-2	TRBJ2-7	TRBD2	-	CASSLVAGGSYEQYF	TGTGCCAGCAGCTTAGTAGCGGGGGGCTCCTACGAGCAGTACTTC